The 16 T cell receptor beta chains presented below share a single source sample, sequenced in a study of regulatory T cells in long-lasting Graves disease. The time point denotes: newly diagnosed GD, antithyroid drugs for less than 3 months. After RNA was extracted from PBMCs, the TCR library was made from it. TCR beta libraries were built with iRepertoire HTBI primers and Arm-PCR of CDR3 regions. One entry per CDR3 protein, called by TCRdb with MiXCR from the multiplex PCR reads. The sample holds some 410,000 distinct CDR3 sequences; around 17% are singletons and the top ten take around 10%. The sample also formed part of further work on T cells in Graves' hyperthyroidism and ophthalmopathy.

The source was peripheral blood mononuclear cells (PBMCs), collected at new diagnosis, from a patient treated with antithyroid drugs. These receptors all stem from a woman in her 30s with Graves disease.

This clonotype appeared many times. J is TRBJ1-2 and V is TRBV5-1; D is uncertain. Per germline, CDR1 SGHRS and CDR2 YFSETQ. The V end lost 1 base, the J end lost 0 bases, and 7 bases lay between the germline ends. This CDR3 has 14 residues. The CDR3 sequence is CASSLLPANYGYTF. In DNA form, the CDR3 reads TGCGCCAGCAGCTTGTTACCAGCTAACTATGGCTACACCTTC.

Concerning this clonotype: One end of the junction is discordant with germline, which a read error may explain. The chain recombines TRBV20-1 with TRBJ2-2, with D possibly being TRBD2 (6 bases). There are 11 residues in the CDR3. The germline CDR1 and CDR2 sequences are DFQATT and SNEGSKA (reference sequence). The CDR3 loop is CSARLWGERFF. The CDR3 nucleotides are TGCAGTGCCCGGCTCTGGGGGGAGCGGTTTTTT.

In this sample, this clonotype turned up a few times. The rearrangement links TRBV19 to TRBJ1-5, with D maybe TRBD1 (5 bases). The length of the CDR3 is 16 residues. V was trimmed by 4 bases and J by 4 bases, leaving 17 bases between them. CDR1 and CDR2 from the germline V gene are LNHDA and SQIVND (reference sequence). The CDR3 spells CASSRGRWAANQPQHF. CDR3 DNA sequence: TGTGCCAGTAGTAGGGGCCGGTGGGCGGCGAATCAGCCCCAGCATTTT.

The chain recombines TRBV9 with TRBJ2-1; 9 bases agree with TRBD1. CDR3 size: 14 residues. Per germline, CDR1 SGDLS and CDR2 YYNGEE. Trimming cost V 3 bases and J 4 bases; bases outside gene matches: 2. CDR3 loop: CASSATGGYNEQFF. The CDR3 DNA reads TGTGCCAGCAGCGCGACAGGGGGTTACAATGAGCAGTTCTTC.

The sample holds many counts of this clonotype. This chain joins TRBV18 and TRBJ2-1; 10 bases are shared with TRBD1. The J call could be wrong; TRBJ2-5 is a better fit for the DNA end. Germline V CDR1 and CDR2: KGHSH, LQKENI. The CDR3 runs 14 residues. CDR3 sequence reads: CASKPGTGVETQYF. The CDR3 DNA is TGTGCCAGCAAACCAGGGACAGGGGTAGAGACCCAGTACTTC.

This clonotype was observed a few times. At one boundary the junction diverges from the germline segment, which might be a read error. This sequence joins TRBV5-6 and TRBJ2-5; the D is unclear. Germline V gene sequence: CDR1 SGHDT, CDR2 YYEEEE. The CDR3 has 14 residues. CDR3 coding DNA: TGTGCCAGCGGCTTATTTTCAATCGGGGAGACCCAGTACTTC. This translates into CASGLFSIGETQYF.

The table lists this clonotype with many counts. This chain connects TRBV9 to TRBJ1-6; D is unclear. V gave up 2 bases and J gave up 0 bases, with 0 bases separating them. Germline CDR1 is SGDLS and CDR2 is YYNGEE. The CDR3 length is 13 residues. CDR3 residues: CASSVSYNSPLHF. The CDR3 DNA reads as TGTGCCAGCAGCGTCTCCTATAATTCACCCCTCCACTTT.

The chain employs TRBV6-5 and TRBJ2-2; the match to TRBD2 covers 8 bases. The V and J ends lost 0 bases and 7 bases, in that order; junction bases with no gene match: 10. Germline V gene lookup returns CDR1 MNHEY and CDR2 SVGAGI. This CDR3 has 17 residues. This chain's CDR3 is CASSYSTGGTPGGELFF. The CDR3, as DNA: TGTGCCAGCAGTTACTCGACGGGAGGGACGCCGGGCGGGGAGCTGTTTTTT.

This clonotype was counted a few times. The chain uses TRBV6-1 and TRBJ2-7; D perhaps matches TRBD2 (7 bases). V was cut by 0 bases and J by 3 bases, with 15 bases left in between. The length of the CDR3 is 16 residues. Germline lookup yields CDR1 MNHNS and CDR2 SASEGT. As DNA, the CDR3 is TGTGCCAGCAGTGAAGCGCGGGGGACAATTGTCTACGAGCAGTACTTC. It is translated as CASSEARGTIVYEQYF.

The chain carries TRBV5-1 and TRBJ2-2; the D is unclear. V gave up 5 bases and J gave up 4 bases, with 6 bases separating them. This CDR3 spans 12 amino acids. Per germline, CDR1 SGHRS and CDR2 YFSETQ. The DNA for the CDR3 is TGCGCCAGCAGACCCTTCACCGGGGAGCTGTTTTTT. Its translation is CASRPFTGELFF.

This clonotype was found many times. This chain joins TRBV18 and TRBJ1-3; 8 bases match TRBD1. The CDR3 sequence is 16 residues long. Germline assignment: CDR1 KGHSH and CDR2 LQKENI. V dropped 2 bases and J dropped 4; count of bases not matched to a gene: 7. The DNA for the CDR3 is TGTGCCAGCTCACCAACTGGACAGGGTCGCGGAAACACCATATATTTT. As protein: CASSPTGQGRGNTIYF.

This clonotype was observed many times. This chain connects TRBV6-2 or TRBV6-3 to TRBJ2-4, with 8 bases matching TRBD1. Germline CDR1 reads MNHEY; CDR2 reads SVGEGT. CDR3 length: 15 amino acids. Unmatched junction bases numbered 11, after V lost 6 bases and J lost 7 bases. The CDR3 region is CASRQDRELGNIQYF. CDR3 nucleotide sequence: TGTGCCAGCAGACAGGACAGGGAGTTGGGGAACATTCAGTACTTC.

This clonotype was counted many times. The chain employs TRBV6-2 or TRBV6-3 and TRBJ2-3; the D is unclear. CDR1 MNHEY and CDR2 SVGEGT come from the germline V gene. CDR3 size: 14 residues. Trimming shortened V by 2 bases and J by 2 bases, and 8 bases separated the two germline ends. The CDR3 loop is CASSYLQITDTQYF. The DNA for the CDR3 is TGTGCCAGCAGTTACCTACAGATCACAGATACGCAGTATTTT.

V gene TRBV11-2 combines with J gene TRBJ2-3, with D perhaps assigned TRBD1 or TRBD2 (6 bases each). In germline, CDR1 is SGHAT, CDR2 FQNNGV. V was clipped by 7 bases and J by 6 bases, with 23 bases between them. The length of the CDR3 is 16 residues. CDR3 coding DNA: TGTGCCAGCACCGATCTAGGGGGGCCGGGGCCGGATACGCAGTATTTT. Its translation is CASTDLGGPGPDTQYF.

This clonotype was recorded a few times. The V call is TRBV14, the J call TRBJ1-3, with D possibly matching TRBD1 (5 bases). CDR3 length equals 15 residues. Trimming removed 2 bases at V and 2 bases at J, with 10 bases between. From germline, CDR1 is SGHDN and CDR2 FVKESK. The CDR3: CASSQSRVPGNTIYF. The CDR3 nucleotides are TGTGCCAGCAGCCAATCCAGGGTCCCTGGAAACACCATATATTTT. Drawing the rest from reference TRBV14 and TRBJ1-3, the complete variable domain is EAGVTQFPSHSVIEKGQTVTLRCDPISGHDNLYWYRRVMGKEIKFLLHFVKESKQDESGMPNNRFLAERTGGTYSTLKVQPAELEDSGVYFCASSQSRVPGNTIYFGEGSWLTVV.

This CDR3 is CSVEDAGTAGELFF. The CDR3 DNA reads as TGCAGCGTTGAAGATGCGGGAACAGCCGGGGAGCTGTTTTTT. The chain carries TRBV29-1 and TRBJ2-2; D possibly corresponds to TRBD2 (6 bases). With 0 bases removed from V and 6 bases from J, the gap between germline ends came to 11 bases. The germline V gene has CDR1 SQVTM and CDR2 ANQGSEA. The CDR3 is 14 residues long.